This section outlines one TCR beta chain sequence together with its context. This record comes from a study of T cell changes during pregnancy in multiple sclerosis. Sequenced by immunoSEQ multiplex PCR; TCRdb stores in-frame clones only, minus some. The table includes over 30,000 clones, 91% detected once. The specimen comprised CD4+ T cells from peripheral blood mononuclear cells, sampled in the third trimester of pregnancy. The receptor's source is a female donor in good health, enrolled as a control in a pregnancy study.

The CDR3 loop is CATSPVGGGYEQYF. DNA of the CDR3: TGTGCCACCAGCCCTGTGGGGGGAGGCTACGAGCAGTACTTC. The J gene is TRBJ2-7, the V gene TRBV15; D is perhaps TRBD2 (6 bases). Deletions cut 5 bases from V and 3 bases from J, with 14 bases between. The germline CDR1 and CDR2 sequences are LNHNV and YYDKDF (reference sequence). The CDR3 spans 14 residues.